This TCR beta chain originates from a study of cytomegalovirus exposure and HLA in healthy donors. This clone was detected a few times. Its antigen is not known. With 60 Vbeta and 13 Jbeta primers, the PCR was carried out. Method: immunoSEQ multiplex PCR; TCRdb's copy keeps in-frame clones and lacks some. The data contain about 100,000 clones, around 83% of them seen just once; the ten biggest clones take up approximately 1.2%. Germline V CDR1 and CDR2: SGHVS, FNYEAQ. V lost 1 base to trimming and J lost 2 bases, with 12 bases between them. The length of the CDR3 is 16 residues. Whole-study findings and limits: An ancestry cluster, one associated with Asian ancestry, reportedly showed fewer N-insertions than the approximately 650-donor mean in a later analysis.

The sequence was obtained from a woman between 18 and 29 years old in good health and CMV-seronegative. The specimen sequenced was PBMCs. The chain employs TRBV7-6 and TRBJ1-3; D not resolved. The CDR3 is CASSLESQNPGNTIYF. CDR3 nucleotides: TGTGCCAGCAGCTTAGAGTCACAGAATCCTGGAAACACCATATATTTT.